A single sample gave rise to the 21 T cell receptor gamma chains below, sequenced in a study of gamma delta lymphoproliferative disorders and STAT genes. TCRdb re-called the multiplex PCR reads using CATT. The table lists roughly 2,200 gamma-chain clones, more than 7.5% of them singletons. PBMCs from patients and controls supplied the genomic DNA for sequencing. Material: blood. Receptor source: a human donor with gamma-delta T-cell large granular lymphocyte leukemia.

Sample share makes this clone medium-sized. The rearrangement links TRGV10 to TRGJ1 or TRGJ2. Matching the DNA to germline supplied the J gene, which TCRdb does not give. TRGV10 is designated an ORF whose function remains uncertain. V lost 8 bases, J lost 3 bases, and 8 bases stayed unmatched. The CDR3 runs to 13 residues. CDR3 sequence reads: CAAWAAVYYKKLF. CDR3 nucleotides: TGTGCTGCGTGGGCCGCGGTTTATTATAAGAAACTCTTT.

The gene calls are TRGV5 and TRGJ1 or TRGJ2. TCRdb supplies no J gene; here it was assigned by aligning the nucleotide sequence to germline. V lost 6 bases, J lost 5 bases, and 7 bases stayed unmatched. The CDR3 is 12 residues long. Germline CDR1 reads VINAFY; CDR2 reads YDVSNSKD. CDR3 bases: TGTGCCACCTGGATGTATGATTATAAGAAACTCTTT. It encodes CATWMYDYKKLF.

This clone was detected only a few times. V usage is TRGV2 and J usage is TRGJ1 or TRGJ2. Matching the DNA to germline supplied the J gene, which TCRdb does not give. The CDR3 extends over 15 amino acids. The ends lost 9 bases at V and 0 bases at J; junction bases unmatched: 14. Germline V gene data show CDR1 as EGSNGY and CDR2 as YDSYNSKV. The CDR3: CATPYFKSNYYKKLF. As DNA, the CDR3 is TGTGCCACCCCCTACTTTAAATCGAATTATTATAAGAAACTCTTT.

In its sample, this clone ranks as medium-sized. The chain employs TRGV9 and TRGJ1 or TRGJ2. The J gene was not available in TCRdb and was assigned here by matching the DNA to germline segments. Per germline, CDR1 GITISATS and CDR2 ISYDGTV (reference sequence). The V gene end was trimmed by 0 bases and the J gene end by 6 bases; junction bases not matched to a gene: 14. The CDR3 contains 16 residues. CDR3 in amino acids: CALWEVQDRSFYKKLF. In DNA, the CDR3 is TGTGCCTTGTGGGAGGTGCAAGACCGTAGTTTTTATAAGAAACTCTTT.

This clone was counted only a few times. The rearrangement uses TRGV8 and TRGJ1 or TRGJ2. The J gene comes from matching the DNA to germline here; TCRdb lacks it. Germline-derived CDR1 and CDR2 are VENAVY and YDSYNSRV. This CDR3 comprises 11 residues. Unmatched junction bases numbered 4, after V lost 1 base and J lost 10 bases. CDR3 sequence (DNA): TGTGCCACCTGGGATAGAATCAAGAAACTCTTT. This gives the protein CATWDRIKKLF.

By proportion, this clone is medium-sized. The CDR3, as DNA: TGTGCCACCTGGGATGGGCCACCTTATTATAAGAAACTCTTT. Protein: CATWDGPPYYKKLF. This chain links TRGV4 with TRGJ1 or TRGJ2. The J gene, missing from TCRdb, was assigned here through DNA to germline matching. The V gene's germline CDR1 is EGSTGY and CDR2 YDSYTSSV. CDR3 length: 14 residues. The V gene end was trimmed by 0 bases and the J gene end by 3 bases; junction bases not matched to a gene: 5.

This clone is deemed medium-sized. CDR3 in DNA: TGTGCTGCGTGGGACTCTAAACCCTCTCTTAAGAAACTCTTT. Its protein is CAAWDSKPSLKKLF. This chain connects TRGV10 to TRGJ1 or TRGJ2. Assignment of the J gene here rests on matching the DNA to germline, because TCRdb gives none. TRGV10 is flagged as an ORF with uncertain function. With 8 bases clipped from V and 9 bases from J, the junction kept 17 bases outside the gene matches. The CDR3 consists of 14 residues.

By proportion, this clone is medium-sized. The rearrangement links TRGV2 to TRGJP1. Germline matching of the DNA provided the J gene here, since TCRdb leaves it blank. The germline CDR1 and CDR2 sequences are EGSNGY and YDSYNSKV. The length of the CDR3 is 16 residues. V lost 0 bases to trimming and J lost 3 bases; unmatched junction nucleotides: 7. The CDR3 loop is CATWDGPGSTGWFKIF. CDR3 bases: TGTGCCACCTGGGACGGGCCGGGGTCCACTGGTTGGTTCAAGATATTT.

By its share, this clone is medium-sized. Other DNA sequences in this specimen translate into the identical CDR3. The chain couples TRGV10 to TRGJ1 or TRGJ2. The J gene comes from matching the DNA to germline here; TCRdb lacks it. TRGV10 falls under the ORF class, with uncertain function. The CDR3 totals 11 residues. V trimming: 8 bases; J trimming: 4 bases; junction bases outside the gene matches: 3. CDR3 DNA sequence: TGTGCTGCGTGGGACTATTATAAGAAACTCTTT. Translation: CAAWDYYKKLF.

The rearrangement links TRGV2 to TRGJ1 or TRGJ2. The J gene was missing in TCRdb and was found by matching the end of the DNA to germline. Germline V gene data show CDR1 as EGSNGY and CDR2 as YDSYNSKV. V gave up 3 bases and J gave up 12 bases; unmatched junction bases: 5. The CDR3 length is 10 residues. The CDR3 bases are TGTGCCACCTGGGACCCGAGGAAACTCTTT. Translating it yields CATWDPRKLF.

This clone is judged medium-sized (0.01 to 0.1%). V usage is TRGV2 and J usage is TRGJ1 or TRGJ2. Germline matching of the DNA provided the J gene here, since TCRdb leaves it blank. Germline trimming cut 0 bases from V and 3 bases from J; bases unmatched to any gene: 23. Germline V gene sequence: CDR1 EGSNGY, CDR2 YDSYNSKV. The CDR3 sequence is 20 residues long. The CDR3 coding sequence is TGTGCCACCTGGGACGGGCCGCAAAACCCGCTTTCTACCGCTTATTATAAGAAACTCTTT. Its protein product is CATWDGPQNPLSTAYYKKLF.

This chain uses TRGV5 with TRGJ1 or TRGJ2. The J gene is not listed in TCRdb, so it was assigned here from a DNA match to germline. V was pared by 7 bases and J by 0 bases, with 3 bases of the junction left unmatched. This CDR3 contains 12 residues. Germline V gene lookup returns CDR1 VINAFY and CDR2 YDVSNSKD. CDR3 nucleotides: TGTGCCACCTGCTCGAATTATTATAAGAAACTCTTT. Translated: CATCSNYYKKLF.

The V and J genes are TRGV4 and TRGJ1 or TRGJ2. TCRdb offers no J gene call, so here the DNA was matched to germline to obtain one. In germline, CDR1 is EGSTGY, CDR2 YDSYTSSV. The length of the CDR3 is 14 residues. Trimming took 5 bases from V and 5 from J; bases not matched to a gene: 12. The DNA for the CDR3 is TGTGCCACCTGGGCCCAACCTCTTAATTATAAGAAACTCTTT. It is translated as CATWAQPLNYKKLF.

A word on this clone: This likely came from a read error, as a far larger clone is one base away. The same CDR3 can be traced to other DNA sequences in this sample. The V gene was identified as TRGV9, while no J gene was called. This CDR3 spans 16 amino acids. The germline V gene encodes CDR1 GITISATS and CDR2 ISYDGTV (reference sequence). The CDR3 loop reads CALWEVRELGKKIKVF. The DNA of the CDR3 is TGTGCCTTGTGGGAGGTGCGTGAGTTGGGCAAAAAAATCAAAGTATTT.

Note on this clone: A read error may be the cause here, since a much bigger clone is one base away. The chain recombines TRGV3 with TRGJ1 or TRGJ2. No J gene is reported in TCRdb; it was inferred here by comparing the DNA with germline. The CDR3 covers 10 residues. Looked up from germline, CDR1 is VTNTFY and CDR2 is YDVSTARD (reference sequence). The V gene end was trimmed by 4 bases and the J gene end by 12 bases; junction bases not matched to a gene: 6. The CDR3 sequence is CATWEHGKLF. The DNA of the CDR3 is TGTGCCACCTGGGAACATGGGAAACTCTTT.

Sample share makes this clone medium-sized. The rearrangement links TRGV8 to TRGJ1 or TRGJ2. The J gene, left out of TCRdb, was set here by checking the DNA against germline. The CDR3 consists of 12 residues. The germline gives CDR1 VENAVY, CDR2 YDSYNSRV. J lost 2 bases, V lost 2 bases, and 0 bases had no gene match. The CDR3 DNA reads TGTGCCACCTGGGATAATTATTATAAGAAACTCTTT. Amino acid sequence: CATWDNYYKKLF.

The chain employs TRGV8 and TRGJ1 or TRGJ2. TCRdb does not report a J gene; here it was assigned by matching the DNA to germline references. The J segment lost 0 bases and the V segment lost 4 bases, leaving 0 bases of the junction unmatched. Per the germline V gene, CDR1 is VENAVY and CDR2 is YDSYNSRV. The CDR3 consists of 12 residues. Here the CDR3 reads CATWENYYKKLF. CDR3 DNA: TGTGCCACCTGGGAGAATTATTATAAGAAACTCTTT.

This clone is termed medium-sized. CDR3 sequence: CATWDLGYYKKLF. CDR3 bases: TGTGCCACCTGGGACCTAGGTTATTATAAGAAACTCTTT. The chain combines TRGV2 with TRGJ1 or TRGJ2. TCRdb records no J gene; here it was assigned by comparing the DNA to germline. Germline assignment: CDR1 EGSNGY and CDR2 YDSYNSKV. J was trimmed by 3 bases and V by 3 bases; bases with no gene match: 5. The CDR3 totals 13 residues.

This clone appeared a few times. A far larger clone is off by one base, so a read error is likely. This same CDR3 is encoded by further DNA sequences in the sample. The J gene has no call, while the V gene is TRGV9. The CDR3 consists of 15 residues. Germline-derived CDR1 and CDR2 are GITISATS and ISYDGTV (reference sequence). The CDR3 region has the DNA TGTGCCTTGTGGGAGGAAGAGTTGGGCAAAAAAATCAAGGTGTTT. Translated: CALWEEELGKKIKVF.

This clone counts as hyperexpanded. A single base separates this from a much larger clone, so it may be a read error. The V and J genes are TRGV9 and TRGJP. TCRdb offers no J gene call, so here the DNA was matched to germline to obtain one. The CDR3 totals 16 residues. V was pared by 0 bases and J by 7 bases, with 3 bases of the junction left unmatched. Germline CDR1 and CDR2: GITISATS and ISYDGTV (reference sequence). The CDR3 spells CALWEVSELGKKIKVF. CDR3 nucleotides: TGTGCCTTGTGGGAGGTGAGTGAGTTGGGCAAAAAAATCAAGGTATTT.

For the V gene the call is TRGV5; the J gene has no call. Germline V CDR1 and CDR2: VINAFY, YDVSNSKD. This CDR3 region has 10 residues. The CDR3 nucleotides are TGTGCCACCTGGGACGACACACAACTCTTT. Encoded protein: CATWDDTQLF.